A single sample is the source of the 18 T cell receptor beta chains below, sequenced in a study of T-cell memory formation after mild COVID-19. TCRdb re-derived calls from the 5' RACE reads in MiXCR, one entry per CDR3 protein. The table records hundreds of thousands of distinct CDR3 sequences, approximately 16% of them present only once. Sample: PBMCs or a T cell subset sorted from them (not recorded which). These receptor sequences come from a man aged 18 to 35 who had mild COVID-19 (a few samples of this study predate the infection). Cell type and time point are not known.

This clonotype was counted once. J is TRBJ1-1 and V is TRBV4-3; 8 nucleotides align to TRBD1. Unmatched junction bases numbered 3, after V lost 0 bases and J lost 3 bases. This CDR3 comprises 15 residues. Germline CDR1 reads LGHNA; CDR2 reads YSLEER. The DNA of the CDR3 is TGCGCCAGCAGCCAAGACAGGGGGCGCGACACTGAAGCTTTCTTT. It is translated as CASSQDRGRDTEAFF.

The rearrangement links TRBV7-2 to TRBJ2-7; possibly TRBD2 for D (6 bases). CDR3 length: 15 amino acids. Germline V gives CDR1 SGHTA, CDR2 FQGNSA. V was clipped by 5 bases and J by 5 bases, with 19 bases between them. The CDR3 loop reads CASSPRGGGRNEQYV. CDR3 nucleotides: TGTGCCAGCAGCCCCCGAGGTGGAGGGAGGAACGAGCAGTACGTC.

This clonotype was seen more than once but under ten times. The chain's CDR3 is CASRKTGADTEAFF. As DNA, the CDR3 is TGTGCCAGCAGGAAGACAGGGGCTGACACTGAAGCTTTCTTT. The genes are TRBV27 and TRBJ1-1, with 8 bases lining up with TRBD1. The germline V gene encodes CDR1 MNHEY and CDR2 SMNVEV (reference sequence). V was clipped by 6 bases and J by 3 bases; unmatched bases: 6. The CDR3 is 14 amino acids.

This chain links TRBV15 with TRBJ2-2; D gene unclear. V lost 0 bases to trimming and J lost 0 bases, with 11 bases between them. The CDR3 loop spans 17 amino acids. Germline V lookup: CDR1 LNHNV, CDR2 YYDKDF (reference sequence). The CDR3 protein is CATSRDLGRTNTGELFF. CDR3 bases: TGTGCCACCAGCAGAGATTTGGGCAGGACGAACACCGGGGAGCTGTTTTTT.

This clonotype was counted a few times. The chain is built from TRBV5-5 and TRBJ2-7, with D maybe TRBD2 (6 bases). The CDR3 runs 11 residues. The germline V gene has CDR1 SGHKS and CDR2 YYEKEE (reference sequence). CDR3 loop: CLRRVSYEQYF. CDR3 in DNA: TGTCTTCGGAGGGTCTCCTACGAGCAGTACTTC.

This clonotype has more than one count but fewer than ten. The CDR3 nucleotides read TGCGCCAGCAGCTATATAGCGGGGGGGTCCCCTTACGAGCAGTACTTC. Protein: CASSYIAGGSPYEQYF. The chain links TRBV5-1 to TRBJ2-7; 11 bases align to TRBD2. The CDR3 loop spans 16 amino acids. Germline CDR1 is SGHRS and CDR2 is YFSETQ. J lost 4 bases, V lost 3 bases, and 9 bases had no gene match.

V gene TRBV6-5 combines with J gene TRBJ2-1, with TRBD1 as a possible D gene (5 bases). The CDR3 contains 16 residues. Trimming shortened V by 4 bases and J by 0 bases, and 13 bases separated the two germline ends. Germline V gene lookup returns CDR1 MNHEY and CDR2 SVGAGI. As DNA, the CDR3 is TGTGCCAGCAGTTGGCAAGGGGCCAGCTCCTACAATGAGCAGTTCTTC. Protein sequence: CASSWQGASSYNEQFF.

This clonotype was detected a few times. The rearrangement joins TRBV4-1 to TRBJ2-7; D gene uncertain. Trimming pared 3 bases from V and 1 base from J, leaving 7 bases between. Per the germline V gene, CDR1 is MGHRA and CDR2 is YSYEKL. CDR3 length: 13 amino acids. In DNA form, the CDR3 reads TGCGCCAGCAGCCACACAGCATCCTACGAGCAGTACTTC. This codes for CASSHTASYEQYF.

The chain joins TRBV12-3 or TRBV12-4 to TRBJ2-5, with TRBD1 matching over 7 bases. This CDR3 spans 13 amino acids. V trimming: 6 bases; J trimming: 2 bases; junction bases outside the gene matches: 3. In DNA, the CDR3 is TGTGCCAGCAGCGCGACAGGGCAAGAGACCCAGTACTTC. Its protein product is CASSATGQETQYF.

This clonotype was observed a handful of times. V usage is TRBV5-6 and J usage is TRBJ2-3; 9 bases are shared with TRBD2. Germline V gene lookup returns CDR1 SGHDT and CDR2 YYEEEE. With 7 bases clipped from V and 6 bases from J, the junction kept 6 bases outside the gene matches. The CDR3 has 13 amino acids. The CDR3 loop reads CASSSGAVDTQYF. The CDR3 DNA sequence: TGTGCCAGCTCTAGCGGGGCCGTGGATACGCAGTATTTT.

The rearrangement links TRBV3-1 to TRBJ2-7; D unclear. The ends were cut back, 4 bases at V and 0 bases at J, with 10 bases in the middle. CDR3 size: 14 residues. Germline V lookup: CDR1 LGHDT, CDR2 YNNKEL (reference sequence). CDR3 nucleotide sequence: TGTGCCAGCAGCCGTCCCAGTAGCTCCTACGAGCAGTACTTC. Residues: CASSRPSSSYEQYF.

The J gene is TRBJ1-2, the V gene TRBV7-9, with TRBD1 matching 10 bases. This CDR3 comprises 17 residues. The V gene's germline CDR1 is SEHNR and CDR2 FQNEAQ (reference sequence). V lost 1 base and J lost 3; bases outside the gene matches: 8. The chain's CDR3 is CASSLVGQGYRDYGYTF. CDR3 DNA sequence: TGTGCCAGCAGCTTAGTGGGACAGGGGTATCGGGACTATGGCTACACCTTC.

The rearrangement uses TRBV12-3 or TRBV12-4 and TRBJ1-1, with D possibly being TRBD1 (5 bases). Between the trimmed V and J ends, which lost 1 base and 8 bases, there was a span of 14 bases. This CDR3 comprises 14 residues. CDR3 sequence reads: CASSLGRGYGEAFF. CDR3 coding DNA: TGTGCCAGCAGTTTAGGCCGGGGGTACGGCGAAGCTTTCTTT.

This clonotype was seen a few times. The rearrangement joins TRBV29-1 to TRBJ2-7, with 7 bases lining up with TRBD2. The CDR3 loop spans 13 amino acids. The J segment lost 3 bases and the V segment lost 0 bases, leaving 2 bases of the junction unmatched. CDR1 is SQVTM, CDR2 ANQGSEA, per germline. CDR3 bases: TGCAGCGTTGAAGAACCTAGCGGCTACGAGCAGTACTTC. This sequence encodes CSVEEPSGYEQYF.

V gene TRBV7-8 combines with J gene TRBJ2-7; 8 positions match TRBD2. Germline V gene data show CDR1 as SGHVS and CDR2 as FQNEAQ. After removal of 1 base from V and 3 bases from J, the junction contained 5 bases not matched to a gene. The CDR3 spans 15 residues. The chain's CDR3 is CASSLVGGAGYEQYF. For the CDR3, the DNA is TGTGCCAGCAGCTTAGTCGGGGGGGCTGGCTACGAGCAGTACTTC.

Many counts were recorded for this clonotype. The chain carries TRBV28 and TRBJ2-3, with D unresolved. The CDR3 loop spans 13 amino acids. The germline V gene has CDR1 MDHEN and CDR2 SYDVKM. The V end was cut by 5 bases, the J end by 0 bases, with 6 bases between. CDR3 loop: CASSVDSTDTQYF. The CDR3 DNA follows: TGTGCCAGCAGTGTTGACAGCACAGATACGCAGTATTTT.

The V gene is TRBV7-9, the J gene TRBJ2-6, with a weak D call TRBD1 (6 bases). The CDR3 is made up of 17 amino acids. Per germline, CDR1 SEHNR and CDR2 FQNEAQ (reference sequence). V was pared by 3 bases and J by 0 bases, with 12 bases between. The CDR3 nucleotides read TGTGCCAGCAGCTTCGACAGGATCCTCTCTGGGGCCAACGTCCTGACTTTC. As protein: CASSFDRILSGANVLTF.

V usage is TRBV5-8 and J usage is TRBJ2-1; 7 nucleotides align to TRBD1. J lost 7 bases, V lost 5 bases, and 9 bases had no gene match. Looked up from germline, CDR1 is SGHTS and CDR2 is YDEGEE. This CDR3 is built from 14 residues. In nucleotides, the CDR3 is TGTGCCAGCAGGACGACAGGGACGGGGAATGAGCAGTTCTTC. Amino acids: CASRTTGTGNEQFF.